The T cell receptor beta chain described here comes from a study of response to subunit inactivated influenza vaccine. In this sample, this clonotype turned up a few times. The antigen is not known. TCRdb independently ran MiXCR on the RT-PCR reads; one entry per CDR3 protein. The profile covers 250,000 to 350,000 distinct CDR3 sequences, with about 20% appearing a single time and under 13% taken by the ten largest. Overall study findings and caveats: Authors suggested each seasonal influenza vaccination recruits few new T cells.

There are 17 residues in the CDR3. Deletions cut 5 bases from V and 0 bases from J, with 20 bases between. Per germline, CDR1 DFQATT and CDR2 SNEGSKA (reference sequence). The rearrangement joins TRBV20-1 to TRBJ1-5; D might be TRBD1 (6 bases). Sequenced here: PBMCs from blood, sampled less than 22 months after vaccination. This receptor was obtained from a man between 50 and 69 years old who received an inactivated influenza vaccine. The CDR3 spells CSASKLQGTSSNQPQHF. In DNA, the CDR3 is TGCAGTGCTTCAAAGCTTCAGGGGACCTCTAGCAATCAGCCCCAGCATTTT.